This T cell receptor beta chain is from a study of T-cell memory formation after mild COVID-19. In this sample, this clonotype turned up a few times. CDR3 length equals 11 residues. Trimming left V 5 bases short and J 10 bases short, with 12 bases between. TCRdb called the 5' RACE reads again in MiXCR, with one record for every CDR3 protein. The sample has a few hundred thousand distinct CDR3 sequences; about a sixth are singletons. The sequenced sample consisted of PBMCs or a T cell subset sorted from them (not recorded which). This chain joins TRBV12-3 or TRBV12-4 and TRBJ2-7; D uncertain. The receptor comes from a man between 18 and 35 years old who had mild COVID-19 (a few samples of this study predate the infection). Cell type and time point are not known. In DNA, the CDR3 is TGTGCCAGCAGTCTCGGACCGAAACAGTACGTC. Its translation is CASSLGPKQYV.